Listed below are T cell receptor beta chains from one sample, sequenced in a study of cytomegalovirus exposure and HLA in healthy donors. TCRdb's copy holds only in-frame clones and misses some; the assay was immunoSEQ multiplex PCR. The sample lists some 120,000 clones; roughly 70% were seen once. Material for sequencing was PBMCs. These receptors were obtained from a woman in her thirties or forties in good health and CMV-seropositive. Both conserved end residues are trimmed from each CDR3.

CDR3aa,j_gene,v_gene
ASSLEGQYNEQF,TRBJ2-1,TRBV11-2
ASSQATAGTFMNTEAF,TRBJ1-1,TRBV4-3
ASSQDMGQSSYEQY,TRBJ2-7,TRBV4-2
ASSYSGTGRTEAF,TRBJ1-1,TRBV6-5
ASSFSSRGSPQETQY,TRBJ2-5,TRBV27
ASSYQGTGLNQPQH,TRBJ1-5,TRBV6-5
ASSGRRNTYGYT,TRBJ1-2,TRBV27
ASSSGSYNEQF,TRBJ2-1,TRBV6-4
SVEDPEPPF,TRBJ2-1,TRBV29-1
ASIPGGLPRGQPQH,TRBJ1-5,TRBV14